Below, 9 T cell receptor beta chains from the same sample are listed, as sequenced in a study of OX40 agonist ivuxolimab in advanced cancers. The method behind the library was the immunoSEQ multiplex PCR assay. Here the immuneACCESS table is served through TCRdb, limited to in-frame sequences with V and J called. Missing clones are a known gap in these copies; in checked studies unresolved V genes cover under half, and the rest lacks a known reason. The sample has about 42,000 clones on record, over 75% of them singletons. The ten top clones hold roughly 23% of the sample. Sequenced material: CD4+ or CD8+ T cells sorted from blood, taken in a trial of the OX40 agonist ivuxolimab. The receptor set was obtained from an adult with an advanced solid tumor such as melanoma, head and neck, liver or kidney cancer.

The CDR3 here is CASSAGFYNEQFF. As DNA, the CDR3 is TGTGCCAGCAGCGCAGGGTTCTACAATGAGCAGTTCTTC. V and J are TRBV5-5 and TRBJ2-1; tentative D call: TRBD1 (5 bases). The V gene lost 4 bases and the J gene lost 3 bases, with 8 bases spanning the gap. The CDR3 covers 13 residues. Germline CDR1 and CDR2: SGHKS and YYEKEE (reference sequence).

This clone was counted a few times. The CDR3 reads CASSPSPSSGNTIYF. The CDR3, as DNA: TGTGCCAGCAGTCCAAGCCCGTCCTCTGGAAACACCATATATTTT. The chain joins TRBV27 to TRBJ1-3, with D uncertain. The CDR3 runs 15 residues. Trimming stripped 5 bases from V and 0 bases from J, with 11 bases between. The germline gives CDR1 MNHEY, CDR2 SMNVEV (reference sequence).

The genes are TRBV27 and TRBJ2-7; 12 nucleotides align to TRBD2. Germline loops: CDR1 MNHEY, CDR2 SMNVEV (reference sequence). The length of the CDR3 is 15 residues. The V and J ends lost 7 bases and 5 bases, in that order; junction bases with no gene match: 9. The CDR3 DNA reads TGTGCCAGCACTGGGCTAGCGGGAGGGCGTAACGAGCAGTACTTC. Translated: CASTGLAGGRNEQYF.

This clone occurred a few times. The rearrangement joins TRBV7-9 to TRBJ2-1; 7 bases are a match to TRBD2. Trimming removed 5 bases from V and 4 bases from J; junction bases left unmatched: 8. The CDR3 sequence is 15 residues long. The germline gives CDR1 SEHNR, CDR2 FQNEAQ (reference sequence). The CDR3 region is CASSQVGGIYNEQFF. In DNA form, the CDR3 reads TGTGCCAGCAGCCAGGTGGGGGGGATTTACAATGAGCAGTTCTTC.

CDR3 nucleotides: TGTGCCAGCAGCGAATTAGCAGATACGCAGTATTTT. Amino acids: CASSELADTQYF. This chain joins TRBV9 and TRBJ2-3; no clear D. Germline assignment: CDR1 SGDLS and CDR2 YYNGEE. The CDR3 totals 12 residues. Trimming pared 3 bases from V and 4 bases from J, leaving 6 bases between.

The chain uses TRBV6-6 and TRBJ2-3; 10 nucleotides match TRBD1. CDR3 length: 16 residues. Losses at the gene ends were 5 bases for V and 3 bases for J; bases not matched to a gene: 8. The germline gives CDR1 MNHNY, CDR2 SVGAGI (reference sequence). Here the CDR3 DNA reads TGTGCCAGCAGTATTATTCCGGGACAGGGGACAGATACGCAGTATTTT. Encoded protein: CASSIIPGQGTDTQYF.

The rearrangement uses TRBV4-1 and TRBJ2-3, with 12 positions matching TRBD2. Germline CDR1 MGHRA, CDR2 YSYEKL. CDR3 length equals 19 residues. V dropped 1 base and J dropped 1; count of bases not matched to a gene: 9. CDR3 loop: CASSQVTALAGGGTDTQYF. CDR3 bases: TGCGCCAGCAGCCAAGTCACGGCACTAGCGGGGGGTGGCACAGATACGCAGTATTTT.

V gene TRBV9 combines with J gene TRBJ2-5; 7 nucleotides line up with TRBD2. From germline, CDR1 is SGDLS and CDR2 YYNGEE. V gave up 5 bases and J gave up 5 bases; unmatched junction bases: 15. The CDR3 runs 16 residues. The CDR3 DNA is TGTGCCAGCAGTCGAAGGCCAAGCGGGACGGAGGAGACCCAGTACTTC. Residues: CASSRRPSGTEETQYF.

V is TRBV10-3 and J is TRBJ1-1, with D unclear. The CDR3 is made up of 12 amino acids. V lost 8 bases to trimming and J lost 0 bases, with 7 bases between them. The V gene's germline CDR1 is ENHRY and CDR2 SYGVKD. The CDR3 DNA follows: TGTGCCATCGGGCAGATGAACACTGAAGCTTTCTTT. Translation gives CAIGQMNTEAFF.